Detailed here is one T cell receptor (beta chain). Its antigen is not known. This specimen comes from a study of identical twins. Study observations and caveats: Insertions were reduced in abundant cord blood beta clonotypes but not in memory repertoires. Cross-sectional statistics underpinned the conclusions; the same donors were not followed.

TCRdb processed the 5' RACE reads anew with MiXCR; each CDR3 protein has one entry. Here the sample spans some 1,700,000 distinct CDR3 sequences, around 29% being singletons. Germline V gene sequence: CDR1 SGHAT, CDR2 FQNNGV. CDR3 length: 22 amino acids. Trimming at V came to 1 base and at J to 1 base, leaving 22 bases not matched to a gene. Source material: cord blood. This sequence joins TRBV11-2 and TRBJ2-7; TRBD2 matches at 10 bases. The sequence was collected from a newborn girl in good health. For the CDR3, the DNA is TGTGCCAGCAGCTTAGTCGAGGACTTGGCTAGCGGGGGCACTCTATATTCCTACGAGCAGTACTTC. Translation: CASSLVEDLASGGTLYSYEQYF.